This T cell receptor (beta chain) was identified in a study of blood T cell repertoires in COVID-19. Study-level information: Samples of COVID-19 (acute and convalescent) were obtained from the United States, Italy and Spain.

The protocol was immunoSEQ multiplex PCR, while the TCRdb copy is restricted to in-frame clones and leaves out a portion. The table shows 300,000 to 500,000 clones, with roughly 90% occurring only once. This clone occurred a few times. The material sequenced was PBMCs or T cells enriched from blood (not recorded which). The receptor was derived from a woman aged 25 to 39 with acute COVID-19.

In DNA form, the CDR3 reads TGTGCCTCGAAGACCAGGGAATGGGACACTGAAGCTTTCTTT. Translated: CASKTREWDTEAFF. The chain joins TRBV19 to TRBJ1-1; weak D call: TRBD1 (5 bases). The germline V gene has CDR1 LNHDA and CDR2 SQIVND (reference sequence). The CDR3 contains 14 residues. Trimming pared 11 bases from V and 3 bases from J, leaving 19 bases between.